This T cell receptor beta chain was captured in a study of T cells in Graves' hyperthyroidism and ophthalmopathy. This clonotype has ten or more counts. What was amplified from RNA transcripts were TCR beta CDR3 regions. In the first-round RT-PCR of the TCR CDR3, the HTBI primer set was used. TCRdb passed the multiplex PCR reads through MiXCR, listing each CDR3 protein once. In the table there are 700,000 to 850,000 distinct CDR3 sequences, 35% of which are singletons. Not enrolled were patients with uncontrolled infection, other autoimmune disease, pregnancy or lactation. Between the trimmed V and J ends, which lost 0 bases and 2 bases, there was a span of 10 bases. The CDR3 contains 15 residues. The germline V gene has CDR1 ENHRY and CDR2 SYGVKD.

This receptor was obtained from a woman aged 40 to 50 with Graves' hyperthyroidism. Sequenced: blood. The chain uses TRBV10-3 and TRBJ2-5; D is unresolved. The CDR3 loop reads CAISESPGPQETQYF. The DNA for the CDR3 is TGTGCCATCAGTGAGTCGCCCGGACCACAAGAGACCCAGTACTTC.